This is a list of T cell receptor beta chains from one sample in a study of breast tumors, draining lymph nodes, adjacent tissues. In TCRdb, the multiplex PCR reads were re-called with MiXCR into one record per CDR3 protein. This sample has about 52,000 distinct CDR3 sequences, with about 40% found just once. Sequenced: breast tumor tissue. Receptors were obtained from a female donor with breast cancer. Some clones in this sample may be carry-over from other donors' samples. Each CDR3 is given without its conserved first and last residue. Fields, in order: V gene, J gene, CDR3 protein.

TRBV20-1	TRBJ2-5	SPKRGNSQQETQY
TRBV30	TRBJ1-2	AEQGTNYGYT
TRBV7-3	TRBJ2-1	ASSLAGALNERF
TRBV19	TRBJ2-3	ASSRRGRGGTDTQY
TRBV11-2	TRBJ1-1	ASSLPGSRGTEAF
TRBV19	TRBJ1-1	ASSIVSGTEAF
TRBV11-3	TRBJ2-3	ASSFTGAEDTQY
TRBV27	TRBJ2-3	ASRYHRANTDTQY
TRBV20-1	TRBJ1-2	SAPGRRIDGYT
TRBV20-1	TRBJ2-7	SANKAGDFYEQY
TRBV29-1	TRBJ2-1	SVEGQGGNEQF
TRBV12-3/TRBV12-4	TRBJ1-1	ASSLGRKAF
TRBV6-1	TRBJ2-1	ASNELAGSSYNEQF
TRBV5-8	TRBJ1-5	ASSSRQGERQPQH
TRBV2	TRBJ1-4	ASSEGVGAREKLF
TRBV2	TRBJ1-1	ASRTEAGGEAF